This TCR beta chain came from a study of T cell responses to AZD1222 COVID-19 vaccine. Whole-study results and caveats: CD4 TCRs associated with vaccination spanned spike, dominating at 160-218 and 743-854. In a largely white British group with more females than males, clonal diversity was possibly underestimated. Repertoires in all cases were sampled only once the peak T cell response had passed.

Germline assignment: CDR1 SGHVS and CDR2 FQNEAQ. The CDR3 runs to 13 residues. V trimming: 2 bases; J trimming: 10 bases; junction bases outside the gene matches: 5. Method: immunoSEQ multiplex PCR; TCRdb's copy keeps in-frame clones and lacks some. The sample has some 100,000 clones; 90% are singletons. Comment on this clone: Its antigen is unidentified.

The sequences come from peripheral blood, collected on day 0 of AZD1222 vaccination. This chain uses TRBV7-8 with TRBJ2-1, with 7 positions matching TRBD2. This sequence was found in an adult in good health. The CDR3: CASSLRGGSEQFF. Written as DNA, the CDR3 is TGTGCCAGCAGCTTACGCGGGGGTTCGGAGCAGTTCTTC.